The 21 T cell receptor beta chains below were found in one sample sequenced in a study of cytomegalovirus exposure and HLA in healthy donors. Generated by immunoSEQ multiplex PCR, the TCRdb table keeps only in-frame clones and is missing some. The sample holds 67,000 or so clones, about 94% seen once. Sequencing used PBMCs. Receptors originate from a man younger than 35 in good health and CMV-seropositive.

The rearrangement links TRBV9 to TRBJ1-5; 7 nucleotides align to TRBD1. With 3 bases clipped from V and 4 bases from J, the junction kept 7 bases outside the gene matches. Germline values: CDR1 SGDLS, CDR2 YYNGEE. The CDR3 runs 15 residues. The CDR3 here is CASSAGQAQNQPQHF. The CDR3 bases are TGTGCCAGCAGCGCCGGACAGGCCCAGAATCAGCCCCAGCATTTT. Full variable domain (outside the CDR3, taken from reference TRBV9 and TRBJ1-5): DSGVTQTPKHLITATGQRVTLRCSPRSGDLSVYWYQQSLDQGLQFLIQYYNGEERAKGNILERFSAQQFPDLHSELNLSSLELGDSALYFCASSAGQAQNQPQHFGDGTRLSIL.

The chain links TRBV5-1 to TRBJ2-3; D is unclear. With 0 bases removed from V and 1 base from J, the gap between germline ends came to 6 bases. The CDR3 covers 14 residues. Germline CDR1 is SGHRS and CDR2 is YFSETQ. The CDR3 DNA reads as TGCGCCAGCAGCTTGGTAACAGGCACAGATACGCAGTATTTT. Protein: CASSLVTGTDTQYF.

The chain recombines TRBV14 with TRBJ1-6; the D gene is possibly TRBD1 (5 bases). V lost 4 bases and J lost 7, with 11 bases in between. The CDR3 contains 14 residues. Germline values: CDR1 SGHDN, CDR2 FVKESK. The CDR3 is CASSLGGTNSPLHF. The CDR3 nucleotides read TGTGCCAGCAGCCTCGGCGGGACGAATTCACCCCTCCACTTT.

This rearrangement joins TRBV9 to TRBJ2-1; D might be TRBD2 (5 bases). This CDR3 contains 16 residues. The V gene lost 0 bases and the J gene lost 0 bases, with 10 bases spanning the gap. Germline V gene data show CDR1 as SGDLS and CDR2 as YYNGEE. The CDR3 DNA reads TGTGCCAGCAGCGTAGCTTTGGGGAGCTCCTACAATGAGCAGTTCTTC. Encoded protein: CASSVALGSSYNEQFF.

This clone was observed a single time. V gene TRBV5-8 combines with J gene TRBJ1-5, with 9 bases that match TRBD1. Germline CDR1 reads SGHTS; CDR2 reads YDEGEE. The CDR3 covers 18 residues. V dropped 4 bases and J dropped 0; count of bases not matched to a gene: 11. CDR3 loop: CASSTGTGSSYSNQPQHF. The DNA for the CDR3 is TGTGCCAGCAGCACCGGGACAGGGTCCTCTTATAGCAATCAGCCCCAGCATTTT.

The V call is TRBV7-9, the J call TRBJ2-3; 13 bases match TRBD2. The CDR3 runs to 18 residues. Germline loops: CDR1 SEHNR, CDR2 FQNEAQ (reference sequence). J gave up 0 bases and V 3 bases, and 6 bases lay outside the gene matches. The CDR3 DNA reads as TGTGCCAGCAGCTTCGGGAAACTAGCGGGAGGGAGCACAGATACGCAGTATTTT. Its translation: CASSFGKLAGGSTDTQYF.

The CDR3 loop is CASKAGRVGELFF. For the CDR3, the DNA is TGTGCCAGCAAGGCGGGAAGGGTCGGGGAGCTGTTTTTT. This sequence joins TRBV28 and TRBJ2-2; tentatively, D is TRBD2 (6 bases). From germline, CDR1 is MDHEN and CDR2 SYDVKM. The CDR3 length is 13 residues. Trimming removed 7 bases at V and 7 bases at J, with 13 bases between.

The V and J genes are TRBV2 and TRBJ2-1; possible D gene TRBD1, 6 bases. V dropped 7 bases and J dropped 7 bases, with 11 bases sitting between them. The CDR3 covers 12 residues. Germline-derived CDR1 and CDR2 are SNHLY and FYNNEI. The CDR3 DNA sequence: TGTGCCAGCACCCGAACAGGGAATGAGCAGTTCTTC. It encodes CASTRTGNEQFF.

The chain carries TRBV28 and TRBJ2-2; D possibly corresponds to TRBD1 (6 bases). Germline CDR1 reads MDHEN; CDR2 reads SYDVKM. V was shortened by 3 bases and J by 0 bases, with 11 bases between the two germline ends. The length of the CDR3 is 16 residues. The CDR3 nucleotides are TGTGCCAGCAGTTTCCCTGACAGGACGAACACCGGGGAGCTGTTTTTT. This translates into CASSFPDRTNTGELFF.

The chain carries TRBV19 and TRBJ2-2; tentatively, D is TRBD2 (7 bases). The CDR3 extends over 13 amino acids. Germline loops: CDR1 LNHDA, CDR2 SQIVND (reference sequence). V gave up 7 bases and J gave up 6 bases, with 12 bases separating them. This CDR3 reads CASMGGPSGELFF. In DNA form, the CDR3 reads TGTGCCAGTATGGGGGGGCCCTCCGGGGAGCTGTTTTTT.

The rearrangement uses TRBV6-1 and TRBJ2-5, with TRBD1 as a possible D gene (6 bases). The germline gives CDR1 MNHNS, CDR2 SASEGT. V was clipped by 0 bases and J by 3 bases, with 20 bases between them. CDR3 size: 18 residues. The CDR3 loop is CASSEARVWGQGKETQYF. The DNA of the CDR3 is TGTGCCAGCAGTGAAGCTAGAGTATGGGGGCAGGGGAAAGAGACCCAGTACTTC.

The chain combines TRBV2 with TRBJ2-7; 8 bases line up with TRBD2. V dropped 7 bases and J dropped 7; count of bases not matched to a gene: 15. The length of the CDR3 is 15 residues. Germline CDR1 reads SNHLY; CDR2 reads FYNNEI. CDR3 sequence reads: CASTTSGGARDEQYF. The CDR3 DNA reads TGTGCCAGCACTACCTCGGGGGGGGCACGGGATGAGCAGTACTTC.

This chain uses TRBV15 with TRBJ2-1; 7 bases match TRBD2. The V gene's germline CDR1 is LNHNV and CDR2 YYDKDF (reference sequence). Trimming cost V 5 bases and J 6 bases; bases outside gene matches: 10. The CDR3 sequence is 15 residues long. As DNA, the CDR3 is TGTGCCACCAGCGAACGGGGGGAAGGGTTCAATGAGCAGTTCTTC. Protein: CATSERGEGFNEQFF.

The chain has TRBV18 and TRBJ2-1; 7 nucleotides match TRBD2. Germline V gene lookup returns CDR1 KGHSH and CDR2 LQKENI. The CDR3 spans 16 residues. With 3 bases clipped from V and 1 base from J, the junction kept 6 bases outside the gene matches. CDR3 protein: CASSPPSGLSYNEQFF. The CDR3 bases are TGTGCCAGCTCACCCCCTAGCGGACTATCCTACAATGAGCAGTTCTTC.

This clone was recorded only once. V and J are TRBV6-1 and TRBJ2-7; TRBD2 aligns across 7 bases. V was pared by 4 bases and J by 0 bases, with 9 bases of the junction left unmatched. CDR3 size: 16 residues. Germline CDR1 reads MNHNS; CDR2 reads SASEGT. CDR3 nucleotide sequence: TGTGCCAGCAGTGTCTACGCGGGAGATAGCTCCTACGAGCAGTACTTC. Translated, it gives CASSVYAGDSSYEQYF.

As for this clone: One end of the junction does not line up with germline, which may come from a read error. This same CDR3 is encoded by further DNA sequences in the sample. The rearrangement joins TRBV6-5 to TRBJ2-7, with 7 bases aligning to TRBD2. The CDR3 covers 15 residues. From germline, CDR1 is MNHEY and CDR2 SVGAGI. CDR3 nucleotides: TGTGCCAGCAGGTCCGGACTAGTGGGCTCCTACGAGCAGTACTTT. It codes for CASRSGLVGSYEQYF.

This rearrangement joins TRBV11-3 to TRBJ2-7, with TRBD1 matching 8 bases. Germline V lookup: CDR1 SGHNT, CDR2 YENEEA. V lost 1 base, J lost 4 bases, and 0 bases stayed unmatched. This CDR3 has 13 residues. CDR3 amino acids: CASSLGTGYEQYF. CDR3 in DNA: TGTGCCAGCAGCTTAGGGACAGGGTACGAGCAGTACTTC.

This chain uses TRBV13 with TRBJ1-3; no clear D gene. Trimming pared 2 bases from V and 5 bases from J, leaving 13 bases between. In germline, CDR1 is PRHDT, CDR2 FYEKMQ (reference sequence). This CDR3 has 15 residues. The CDR3 protein is CASSLNGVRRNTIYF. In nucleotides, the CDR3 is TGTGCCAGCAGCTTAAACGGGGTTCGAAGAAACACCATATATTTT.

The chain couples TRBV6-5 to TRBJ2-7; D is perhaps TRBD2 (5 bases). The V gene lost 7 bases and the J gene lost 0 bases, with 13 bases spanning the gap. Germline values: CDR1 MNHEY, CDR2 SVGAGI. This CDR3 comprises 14 residues. CDR3 loop: CASKVSGSSYEQYF. The CDR3 region has the DNA TGTGCCAGCAAGGTGTCGGGAAGCTCCTACGAGCAGTACTTC.

As DNA, the CDR3 is TGCGCCAGCGGGACAGGTAGCACAGATACGCAGTATTTT. Protein product: CASGTGSTDTQYF. J is TRBJ2-3 and V is TRBV5-1, with 8 bases identical to TRBD1. The V gene end was trimmed by 7 bases and the J gene end by 0 bases; junction bases not matched to a gene: 1. Germline CDR1 SGHRS, CDR2 YFSETQ. CDR3 length: 13 residues. The entire variable domain, with the rest obtained from reference TRBV5-1 and TRBJ2-3, is as follows: KAGVTQTPRYLIKTRGQQVTLSCSPISGHRSVSWYQQTPGQGLQFLFEYFSETQRNKGNFPGRFSGRQFSNSRSEMNVSTLELGDSALYLCASGTGSTDTQYFGPGTRLTVL.

The chain carries TRBV10-1 and TRBJ2-3; the D gene is possibly TRBD2 (6 bases). Trimming stripped 5 bases from V and 10 bases from J, with 16 bases between. CDR3 length equals 13 residues. Germline-derived CDR1 and CDR2 are WNHNN and SYGVQD (reference sequence). The CDR3 here is CASSIRTGGAQYF. The CDR3 DNA is TGCGCCAGCAGTATTCGGACCGGGGGAGCGCAGTATTTT.